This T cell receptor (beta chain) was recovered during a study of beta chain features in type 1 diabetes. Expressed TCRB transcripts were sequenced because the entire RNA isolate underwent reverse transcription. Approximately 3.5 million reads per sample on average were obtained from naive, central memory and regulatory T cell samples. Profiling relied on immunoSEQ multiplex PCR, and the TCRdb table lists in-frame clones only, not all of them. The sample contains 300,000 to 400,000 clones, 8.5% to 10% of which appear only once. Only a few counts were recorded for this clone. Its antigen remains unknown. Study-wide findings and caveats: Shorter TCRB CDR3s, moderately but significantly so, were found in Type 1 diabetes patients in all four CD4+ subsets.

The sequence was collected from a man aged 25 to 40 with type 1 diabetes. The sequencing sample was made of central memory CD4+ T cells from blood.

The CDR3 protein is CASSPPEADTQYF. CDR3 nucleotide sequence: TGTGCCAGCAGCCCCCCGGAGGCAGATACGCAGTATTTT. V usage is TRBV5-4 and J usage is TRBJ2-3; D is possibly TRBD2 (5 bases). The CDR3 runs to 13 residues. CDR1 and CDR2 from the germline V gene are SGHNT and YYREEE (reference sequence). V was cut by 4 bases and J by 4 bases, with 10 bases left in between.